Listed here are 16 T cell receptor beta chains from one sample, sequenced in a study of T cell clusters in autoimmune cytopenias. TRB was amplified by touch-down multiplex PCR, primer pools A and B combined. Reanalyzing the multiplex PCR reads, TCRdb keeps one entry per CDR3 protein, without DNA. The listing records 9,500 to 12,000 distinct CDR3 sequences. Some 40,000 genome equivalents of blood DNA were amplified for TRB. These data were also filed under a second study, of T cell repertoires in aging, cancer and after chemotherapy.

Sequenced: peripheral blood. These receptors were taken from a human donor in good health.

The chain has TRBV19 and TRBJ1-1; checking the TCRdb D call of TRBD1 is not possible without DNA. Per the germline V gene, CDR1 is LNHDA and CDR2 is SQIVND (reference sequence). The CDR3 runs to 13 residues. CDR3 sequence reads: CASNPGQGRVAFF.

The chain joins TRBV27 to TRBJ1-5. This CDR3 is 13 amino acids long. CDR1 and CDR2 from the germline V gene are MNHEY and SMNVEV (reference sequence). This CDR3 is CASSPSELRPQHF.

The genes are TRBV18 and TRBJ1-4; absent DNA, TCRdb's TRBD1 call cannot be checked. Looked up from germline, CDR1 is KGHSH and CDR2 is LQKENI. The CDR3 extends over 12 amino acids. CDR3 sequence: CATRTGNEKLFF.

V usage is TRBV12-3 or TRBV12-4 and J usage is TRBJ1-6; the D gene TCRdb calls, TRBD1, cannot be checked with no DNA. The CDR3 loop spans 15 amino acids. CDR3 residues: CASIGGSGQNSPLHF.

By frequency, this clonotype is medium-sized. V usage is TRBV19 and J usage is TRBJ1-1. Germline CDR1 is LNHDA and CDR2 is SQIVND (reference sequence). The CDR3 runs to 12 residues. The chain's CDR3 is CASSYLDTEAFF.

This chain connects TRBV14 to TRBJ1-1; TCRdb proposes TRBD1, but this gene call is untestable without DNA. CDR3 length: 15 amino acids. CDR1 SGHDN and CDR2 FVKESK come from the germline V gene. The CDR3 spells CASSPLGQGNTEAFF.

Considering frequency, this clonotype is medium-sized. The J gene is TRBJ1-3, the V gene TRBV29-1. The CDR3 runs 12 residues. From germline, CDR1 is SQVTM and CDR2 ANQGSEA. CDR3 protein: CSVVTEGNTIYF.

The CDR3 sequence is CARRSTQGSNTEAFF. The V gene is TRBV11-1, the J gene TRBJ1-1; TCRdb gives TRBD1 as the D gene, but with no DNA this cannot be confirmed. Germline-derived CDR1 and CDR2 are SGHAT and FQDESV (reference sequence). The CDR3 consists of 15 residues.

By frequency, this clonotype registers medium-sized. The chain links TRBV30 to TRBJ2-5; TCRdb names TRBD1, which stays unverified in the absence of DNA. The CDR3 is made up of 13 amino acids. Germline V gene lookup returns CDR1 GTSNPN and CDR2 SVGIG (reference sequence). This CDR3 reads CAWSGGGGETQYF.

The rearrangement joins TRBV19 to TRBJ1-5. The CDR3 extends over 13 amino acids. Germline loops: CDR1 LNHDA, CDR2 SQIVND (reference sequence). CDR3 amino acids: CASGGRSNQPQHF.

The J gene is TRBJ2-2, the V gene TRBV12-3 or TRBV12-4. The length of the CDR3 is 14 residues. The CDR3 loop reads CASSFVLHTGELFF.

In terms of frequency, this clonotype is medium-sized. Here the CDR3 reads CSARGTVNEKLFF. The chain employs TRBV20-1 and TRBJ1-4. The CDR3 covers 13 residues. Germline V gene data show CDR1 as DFQATT and CDR2 as SNEGSKA (reference sequence).

The V and J genes are TRBV11-2 and TRBJ2-7; TCRdb's assignment of TRBD1 cannot be checked, as there is no DNA. The CDR3 runs 16 residues. CDR1 SGHAT and CDR2 FQNNGV come from the germline V gene. The CDR3 here is CASSLVLGTGVNEQYF.

The rearrangement uses TRBV25-1 and TRBJ1-5; TCRdb's D call, TRBD1, is unchecked because there is no DNA. The CDR3 extends over 14 amino acids. Looked up from germline, CDR1 is MGHDK and CDR2 is SYGVNS. The CDR3 reads CASRLTGGNQPQHF.

This clonotype counts as medium-sized (0.01 to 0.1%) by frequency. This chain joins TRBV6-1 and TRBJ2-1; TCRdb's D call of TRBD1 is untestable without DNA. The CDR3 is 15 residues long. Germline CDR1 is MNHNS and CDR2 is SASEGT. This CDR3 is CASSETGDSYNEQFF.

This sequence joins TRBV20-1 and TRBJ1-5; TCRdb indicates TRBD1, and absent DNA this call remains unverified. The CDR3 consists of 12 residues. The germline gives CDR1 DFQATT, CDR2 SNEGSKA (reference sequence). CDR3 in amino acids: CSARAGGQPQHF.